This record covers a single T cell receptor (beta chain). Antigen: not known. Regulatory T cells were sorted from blood as CD4+ CD25-high CD127-low cells. CDR1 MDHEN and CDR2 SYDVKM come from the germline V gene. The CDR3 covers 16 residues. The ends were cut back, 1 base at V and 7 bases at J, with 16 bases in the middle. Sequencing was performed with immunoSEQ multiplex PCR; in TCRdb, only in-frame clones are kept and a portion is missing. The data contain tens of thousands of clones, approximately 90% of them singletons. The source of the sample is a study of regulatory and conventional T cells in RAG deficiency. Broader study findings: Omenn patients showed >90% Treg-Tconv overlap and shorter CDR3 lengths. Treg unique TCR beta sequences were approximately 96-fold fewer in Omenn syndrome and CID/AS patients than controls.

This sample also belongs to another study, concerning regulatory T cells. In that study: Amplification used 52 TRBV primers and 13 TRBJ primers. Skewed V and J usage and few unique V-J pairs marked patient repertoires, most in Tregs.

The gene calls are TRBV28 and TRBJ1-4; D is unresolved. Input material: Tregs sorted from blood. The clonotype comes from a human donor in good health. In DNA form, the CDR3 reads TGTGCCAGCAGTTTATCCCGGGGAACAGTGGGTGAAAAACTGTTTTTT. It translates to CASSLSRGTVGEKLFF.